This TCR beta chain stems from a study of siplizumab effects on memory and regulatory T cells. V gave up 0 bases and J gave up 7 bases, with 7 bases separating them. This CDR3 comprises 13 residues. The germline gives CDR1 SGHVS, CDR2 FQNEAQ. Remarks on this clone: Its specificity is not known.

This table comes from immunoSEQ multiplex PCR, and its TCRdb copy is limited to in-frame clones, with some not included. The table includes some 100,000 clones, more than 85% detected once. General observations from the study: Assignment of a naive or memory phenotype failed for roughly 75-95% of the proliferating CD4+ or CD8+ clones. In controls, roughly 27% of mappable alloreactive CD4+ clones were Treg-derived on average, versus about 69% with siplizumab.

The sequenced material came from CD4+ T cells sorted from blood. The genes are TRBV7-8 and TRBJ2-1; no clear D. The receptor was derived from a human donor in good health. Some clones in this sample may be carry-over from other donors' samples. DNA of the CDR3: TGTGCCAGCAGCTTAGCCCGAATAAATGAGCAGTTCTTC. Protein sequence: CASSLARINEQFF. The full variable domain, in which reference TRBV7-8 and TRBJ2-1 provide the parts outside the CDR3, is GAGVSQSPRYKVAKRGQDVALRCDPISGHVSLFWYQQALGQGPEFLTYFQNEAQLDKSGLPSDRFFAERPEGSVSTLKIQRTQQEDSAVYLCASSLARINEQFFGPGTRLTVL.